The text below deals with one T cell receptor (beta chain). The sample originates from a study of T-cell reconstitution after alpha-beta-depleted transplantation in children. The CDR3 covers 17 residues. V shed 7 bases and J shed 1 base, with 20 bases lying between them. CDR1 is MDHEN, CDR2 SYDVKM, per germline. Preparation of the TCRbeta library involved a method that used unique molecular identifiers. From the PCR reads, TCRdb called clonotypes with MiXCR, one entry per CDR3 protein. Of around 300,000 distinct CDR3 sequences detected, 11% appear once; the ten largest clones hold around 24%. The clonotype originates from a male patient between 2 and 15 years old who had a stem cell transplant for chronic granulomatous disease, so the T cells may come from the graft donor. The sequencing used peripheral blood, collected 180 days after TCRalphabeta/CD19-depleted stem cell transplant. The J gene is TRBJ1-3, the V gene TRBV28; the D is unclear. The CDR3 DNA reads TGTGCCAGCACCGCAAGACCCCGCAGGATATCTGGAAACACCATATATTTT. Its protein is CASTARPRRISGNTIYF.